This TCR beta chain was recorded in a study of T cell responses to AZD1222 COVID-19 vaccine (dated by TCRdb to the early 2020s). Background for the entire study: AZD1222 recipients whose second dose came at about 4 weeks and those whose second dose came at about 12 weeks were combined into one group, since spike-specific TCR depth and breadth did not differ between the two schedules. A total of approximately 240 trial participants underwent TCR sequencing, of whom under 220 had received two doses of AZD1222 and about 25 had received two doses of the MenACWY control vaccine. Trial participants were enrolled by age into subgroups of 18-55, 56-69 and 70-plus years, and roughly 150, 30 and 60 TCR-sequenced participants, respectively, were included in these subgroups. Broader findings and caveats from the paper: Most participants were white British and females outnumbered males, and the authors suggested that clonal diversity may have been underestimated. Conclusions about previously exposed vaccinees are limited, since just a handful of AZD1222 recipients were seropositive for SARS-CoV-2 at baseline. Spike-specific TCR breadth and depth rose significantly after two AZD1222 doses compared with day 0 and with MenACWY recipients. No day 14 peak-response samples were available, so repertoires were characterized only after the peak T cell response. Vaccine-associated CD4 TCRs spanned the whole spike protein, with dominant responses in regions 160-218 and 743-854. The 56-69-year group was small, and its depth increase did not reach significance, likely because of low power. Epitopes outside the regions mutated in the B.1.351 and B.1.1.7 variants were reportedly recognized by nearly half of the unique spike-specific TCRs.

The germline ends are 10 bases apart after V is trimmed by 8 bases and J by 0 bases. The germline V gene provides CDR1 SGHVS and CDR2 FQNEAQ. The CDR3, cysteine through phenylalanine, is 13 amino acids long. Only the CDR3 portion is preserved as DNA: 39 bases, with reading frame beginning at the first base. This clone was found a few times. Its antigen has not been determined. Base qualities are not provided; no much larger clone lies one nucleotide away. The CDR3 regions of human TCRbeta chains were analyzed by immunosequencing. The authors' pipeline ran thus. Repertoire TCRs were matched against a reference library of SARS-CoV-2-specific TCRs generated with the MIRA antigen-specificity platform. Breadth was defined as the fraction of unique TCRs that were SARS-CoV-2-associated, and depth was defined as the fraction of total T cells that were SARS-CoV-2-associated. Using the MIRA data, every spike-specific TCR was mapped to the spike region that the TCR reacted to and assigned to either a CD4 or a CD8 class. Log10-transformed breadth and depth values were compared by one-way ANOVA with Sidak's multiple comparisons tests. The source is immuneACCESS, and TCRdb retained only in-frame sequences with V and J called. Part of the clones is not carried over; for the studies checked, unresolved V genes explain less than half of this, and the remainder is unexplained. D and trimming come from the DNA, and the V and J calls and clone size come from that table. The sample data list 90,000 to 150,000 clones, and 88% of these were observed just once. The top ten clonotypes cover approximately 3.5% of the sample.

Taken with the paper, the label for time point translates to: baseline before first vaccination. The vaccinee samples were drawn from two UK trials, COV001 and COV002, one of which was a single-blind randomized controlled phase 2/3 trial testing AZD1222 (ChAdOx1 nCoV-19) in healthy adults. Trial participant PBMC samples were collected at day 0 and day 28 after the second dose for TCRbeta chain sequencing. This TCR was recovered from an adult in good health. The V gene is TRBV7-8 and the J gene is TRBJ1-1, with a weak D call of TRBD1 (6 bases match). The sequences come from peripheral blood, collected on day 0 of AZD1222 vaccination. The DNA sequence is TGTGCCAGCCGGAGGGGGATGAACACTGAAGCTTTCTTT. This is translated as CASRRGMNTEAFF.